This entry is about one T cell receptor (beta chain). This sample is drawn from a study of blood T cell repertoires in COVID-19. Germline CDR1 SQVTM, CDR2 ANQGSEA. Trimming stripped 1 base from V and 5 bases from J, with 14 bases between. There are 14 residues in the CDR3. Assay: immunoSEQ multiplex PCR; the TCRdb copy retains only in-frame clones and omits some. The sample consists of roughly 280,000 clones, roughly 85% of them appearing once. This TCR came from a woman in her seventies with acute or convalescent COVID-19. This chain joins TRBV29-1 and TRBJ1-2; possible D gene TRBD1, 6 bases. The material sequenced was peripheral blood. The CDR3 loop reads CSVEGGRGTYGYTF. The CDR3 DNA reads as TGCAGCGTTGAAGGGGGCAGGGGAACATATGGCTACACCTTC.